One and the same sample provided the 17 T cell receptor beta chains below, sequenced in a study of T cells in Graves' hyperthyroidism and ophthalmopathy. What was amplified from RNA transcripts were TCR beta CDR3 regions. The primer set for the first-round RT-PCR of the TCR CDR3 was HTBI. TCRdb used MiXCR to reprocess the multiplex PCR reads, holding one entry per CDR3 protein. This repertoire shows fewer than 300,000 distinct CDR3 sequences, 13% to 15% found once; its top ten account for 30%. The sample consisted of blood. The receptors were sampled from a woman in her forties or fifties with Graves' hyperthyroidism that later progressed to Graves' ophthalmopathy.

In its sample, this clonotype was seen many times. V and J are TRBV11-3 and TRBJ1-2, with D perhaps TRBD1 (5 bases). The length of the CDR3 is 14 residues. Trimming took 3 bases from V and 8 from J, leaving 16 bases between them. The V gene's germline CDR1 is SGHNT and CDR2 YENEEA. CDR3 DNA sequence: TGTGCCAGCAGCTTCCAGGGTTTTCTACAGGGCTACACCTTC. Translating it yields CASSFQGFLQGYTF.

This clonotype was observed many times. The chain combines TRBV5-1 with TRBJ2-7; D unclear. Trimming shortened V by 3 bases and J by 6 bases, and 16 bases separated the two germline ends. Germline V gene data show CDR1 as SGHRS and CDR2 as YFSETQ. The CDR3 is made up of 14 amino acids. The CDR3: CASSWTEFGLEQYF. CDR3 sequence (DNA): TGCGCCAGCAGCTGGACGGAATTTGGTCTCGAGCAGTACTTC.

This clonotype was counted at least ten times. CDR3 residues: CASKNLGETDTQYF. CDR3 DNA: TGTGCCAGCAAGAATCTCGGGGAAACAGATACGCAGTATTTT. The chain carries TRBV2 and TRBJ2-3, with D possibly TRBD2 on 5 matching bases. CDR3 length equals 14 residues. Trimming removed 7 bases at V and 3 bases at J, with 14 bases between. Germline values: CDR1 SNHLY, CDR2 FYNNEI.

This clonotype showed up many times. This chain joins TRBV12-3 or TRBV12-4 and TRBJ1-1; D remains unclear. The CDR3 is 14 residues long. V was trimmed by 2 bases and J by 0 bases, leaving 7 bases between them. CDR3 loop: CASSLSGMNTEAFF. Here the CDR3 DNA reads TGTGCCAGCAGTTTATCGGGTATGAACACTGAAGCTTTCTTT.

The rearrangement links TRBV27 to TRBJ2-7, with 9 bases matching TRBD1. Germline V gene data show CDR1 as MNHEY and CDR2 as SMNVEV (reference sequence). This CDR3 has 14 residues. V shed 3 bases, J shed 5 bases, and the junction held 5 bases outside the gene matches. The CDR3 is CASSLDRGVDEQYF. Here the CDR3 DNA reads TGTGCCAGCAGTTTGGACAGGGGTGTGGACGAGCAGTACTTC.

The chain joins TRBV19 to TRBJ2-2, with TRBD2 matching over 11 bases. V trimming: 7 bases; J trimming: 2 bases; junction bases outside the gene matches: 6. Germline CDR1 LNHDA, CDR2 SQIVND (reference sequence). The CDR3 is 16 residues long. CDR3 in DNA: TGTGCCAGTAAGGTAGCGGGAGGGCCTAACACCGGGGAGCTGTTTTTT. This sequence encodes CASKVAGGPNTGELFF.

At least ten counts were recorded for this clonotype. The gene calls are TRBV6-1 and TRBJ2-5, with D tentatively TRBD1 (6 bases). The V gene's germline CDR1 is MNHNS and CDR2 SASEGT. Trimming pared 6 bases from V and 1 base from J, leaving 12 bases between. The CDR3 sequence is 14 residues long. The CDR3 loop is CASSPDSRQETQYF. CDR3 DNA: TGTGCCAGCAGCCCGGACAGCCGCCAAGAGACCCAGTACTTC.

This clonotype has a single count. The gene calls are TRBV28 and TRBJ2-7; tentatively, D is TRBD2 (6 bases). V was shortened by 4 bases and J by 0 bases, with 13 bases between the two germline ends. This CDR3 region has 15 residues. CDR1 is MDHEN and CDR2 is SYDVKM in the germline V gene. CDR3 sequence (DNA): TGTGCCAGCAGTTCACCCCCCGGGAGCTCCTACGAGCAGTACTTC. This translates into CASSSPPGSSYEQYF.

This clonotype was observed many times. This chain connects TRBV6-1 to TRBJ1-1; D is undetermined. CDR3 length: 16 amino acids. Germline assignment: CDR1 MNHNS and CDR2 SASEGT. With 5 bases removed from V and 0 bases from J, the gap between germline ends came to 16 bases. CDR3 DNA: TGTGCCAGCAGTTGGCGGTGGGCAGACATGAACACTGAAGCTTTCTTT. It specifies CASSWRWADMNTEAFF.

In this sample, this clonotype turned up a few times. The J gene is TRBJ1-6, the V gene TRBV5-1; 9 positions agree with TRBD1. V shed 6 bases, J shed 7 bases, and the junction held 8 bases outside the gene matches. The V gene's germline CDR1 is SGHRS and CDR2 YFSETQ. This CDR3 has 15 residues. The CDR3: CASTQTTGGNSPLHF. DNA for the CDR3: TGCGCCAGCACCCAGACGACAGGGGGGAATTCACCCCTCCACTTT. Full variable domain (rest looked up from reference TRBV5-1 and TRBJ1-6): KAGVTQTPRYLIKTRGQQVTLSCSPISGHRSVSWYQQTPGQGLQFLFEYFSETQRNKGNFPGRFSGRQFSNSRSEMNVSTLELGDSALYLCASTQTTGGNSPLHFGNGTRLTVT.

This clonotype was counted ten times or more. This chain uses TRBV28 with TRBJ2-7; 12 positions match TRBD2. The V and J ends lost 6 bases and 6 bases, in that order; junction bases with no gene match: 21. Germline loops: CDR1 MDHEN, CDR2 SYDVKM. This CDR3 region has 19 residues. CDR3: CASSPLSPYTGTSGREQYF. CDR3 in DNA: TGTGCCAGCAGCCCCTTAAGTCCTTATACCGGGACTAGCGGGCGCGAGCAGTACTTC.

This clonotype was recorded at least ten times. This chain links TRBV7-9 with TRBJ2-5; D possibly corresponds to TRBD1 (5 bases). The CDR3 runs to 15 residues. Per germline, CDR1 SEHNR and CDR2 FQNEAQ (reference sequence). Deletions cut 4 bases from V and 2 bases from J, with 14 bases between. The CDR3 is CASSSRQGRQETQYF. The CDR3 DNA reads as TGTGCCAGCAGCTCACGCCAGGGAAGACAAGAGACCCAGTACTTC.

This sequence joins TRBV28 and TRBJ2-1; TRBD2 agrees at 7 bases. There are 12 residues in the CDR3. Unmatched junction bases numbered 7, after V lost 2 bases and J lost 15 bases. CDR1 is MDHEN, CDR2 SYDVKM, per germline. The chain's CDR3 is CASSLTGLGSFF. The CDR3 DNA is TGTGCCAGCAGTTTAACAGGACTAGGCTCGTTCTTC.

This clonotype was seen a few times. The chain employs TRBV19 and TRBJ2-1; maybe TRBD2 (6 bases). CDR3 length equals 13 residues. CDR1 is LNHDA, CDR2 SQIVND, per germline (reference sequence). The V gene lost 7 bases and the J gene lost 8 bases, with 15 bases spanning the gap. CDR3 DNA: TGTGCCAGTAATCTGGGGTGGGAGGATGAGCAGTTCTTC. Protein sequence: CASNLGWEDEQFF. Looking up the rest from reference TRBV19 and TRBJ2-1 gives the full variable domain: DGGITQSPKYLFRKEGQNVTLSCEQNLNHDAMYWYRQDPGQGLRLIYYSQIVNDFQKGDIAEGYSVSREKKESFPLTVTSAQKNPTAFYLCASNLGWEDEQFFGPGTRLTVL.

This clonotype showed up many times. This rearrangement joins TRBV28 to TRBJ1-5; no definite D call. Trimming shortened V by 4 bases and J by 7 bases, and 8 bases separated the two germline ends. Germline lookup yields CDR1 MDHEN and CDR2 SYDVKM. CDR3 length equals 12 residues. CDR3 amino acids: CASSWAGQPQHF. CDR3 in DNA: TGTGCCAGCAGTTGGGCCGGGCAGCCCCAGCATTTT.

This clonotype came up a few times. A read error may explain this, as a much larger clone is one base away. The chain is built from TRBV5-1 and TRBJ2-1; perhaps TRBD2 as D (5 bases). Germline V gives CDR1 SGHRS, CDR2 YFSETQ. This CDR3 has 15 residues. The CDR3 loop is CASSLIQNDYNGQFF. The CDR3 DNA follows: TGCGCCAGCAGCTTGATCCAAAATGACTACAATGGGCAGTTCTTC.

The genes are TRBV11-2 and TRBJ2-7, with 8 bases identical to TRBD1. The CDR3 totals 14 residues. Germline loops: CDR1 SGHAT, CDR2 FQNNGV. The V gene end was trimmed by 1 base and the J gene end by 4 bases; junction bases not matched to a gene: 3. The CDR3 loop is CASSLGDRRYEQYF. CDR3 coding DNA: TGTGCCAGCAGCTTAGGGGACAGGAGGTACGAGCAGTACTTC.